These 9 T cell receptor beta chains share one sample of origin, sequenced in a study of graft-versus-host responses after intestinal transplantation. Method: immunoSEQ multiplex PCR; TCRdb's copy keeps in-frame clones and lacks some. This table holds fewer than 25,000 clones, 40% to 50% found once. The sample in question was alloreactive CD4+ T cells from a mixed lymphocyte reaction culture, obtained before intestinal transplant. Subset specified: CFSE-low proliferating T cells sorted from approximately six-day pre-transplant mixed lymphocyte reaction (GvH or HvG direction). The receptors shown here come from a human patient who received an intestinal transplant.

The chain carries TRBV6-5 and TRBJ2-7; maybe TRBD2 (6 bases). The CDR3 is 15 amino acids. V was shortened by 6 bases and J by 3 bases, with 18 bases between the two germline ends. Germline V gives CDR1 MNHEY, CDR2 SVGAGI. The chain's CDR3 is CASRLSGTLFYEQYF. CDR3 bases: TGTGCCAGCAGACTATCCGGGACTCTCTTCTACGAGCAGTACTTC.

The sample holds a few counts of this clone. V and J are TRBV6-6 and TRBJ2-3; 8 bases align to TRBD2. Germline CDR1 MNHNY, CDR2 SVGAGI (reference sequence). The V segment lost 6 bases and the J segment 1 base; nucleotides outside the gene matches: 0. The CDR3 is 13 residues long. CDR3 in DNA: TGTGCCAGCAGGCGGGGGGGCACAGATACGCAGTATTTT. Translated, it gives CASRRGGTDTQYF.

This clone was seen more than once but under ten times. V usage is TRBV7-8 and J usage is TRBJ2-2; D gene uncertain. CDR1 is SGHVS, CDR2 FQNEAQ, per germline. The CDR3 covers 13 residues. Trimming left V 8 bases short and J 0 bases short, with 7 bases between. CDR3 nucleotide sequence: TGTGCCAGCCCCTACCCGAACACCGGGGAGCTGTTTTTT. Amino acid sequence: CASPYPNTGELFF.

This clone was seen only a few times. This chain connects TRBV18 to TRBJ1-2; D is undetermined. Germline V gene data show CDR1 as KGHSH and CDR2 as LQKENI. The CDR3 totals 13 residues. V dropped 1 base and J dropped 8 bases, with 11 bases sitting between them. Here the CDR3 reads CASSPLGISGYTF. CDR3 nucleotide sequence: TGTGCCAGCTCACCACTTGGAATTAGCGGCTACACCTTC.

This rearrangement joins TRBV11-2 to TRBJ2-2; TRBD1 is a possible D gene (6 bases). V lost 5 bases to trimming and J lost 6 bases, with 13 bases between them. Per the germline V gene, CDR1 is SGHAT and CDR2 is FQNNGV. The CDR3 sequence is 14 residues long. The CDR3 spells CASSILRGAGELFF. CDR3 sequence (DNA): TGTGCCAGCAGCATACTCAGGGGTGCCGGGGAGCTGTTTTTT. Full variable domain (outside the CDR3, taken from reference TRBV11-2 and TRBJ2-2): EAGVAQSPRYKIIEKRQSVAFWCNPISGHATLYWYQQILGQGPKLLIQFQNNGVVDDSQLPKDRFSAERLKGVDSTLKIQPAKLEDSAVYLCASSILRGAGELFFGEGSRLTVL.

The chain recombines TRBV5-6 with TRBJ1-5, with 7 bases that match TRBD1. The junction had 11 bases not matched to a gene; V was cut back by 7 bases and J by 4 bases. Germline CDR1 and CDR2: SGHDT and YYEEEE. The CDR3 length is 15 residues. The CDR3 bases are TGTGCCAGCGGATCACTGGGACAGCCGAATCAGCCCCAGCATTTT. Protein product: CASGSLGQPNQPQHF.

The table lists this clone with a few counts. This chain links TRBV2 with TRBJ1-4, with 7 bases lining up with TRBD1. The germline gives CDR1 SNHLY, CDR2 FYNNEI. This CDR3 has 13 residues. Germline trimming cut 1 base from V and 7 bases from J; bases unmatched to any gene: 0. CDR3 DNA: TGTGCCAGCAGTGAAGACAGGGGTGAAAAACTGTTTTTT. Protein: CASSEDRGEKLFF.

Only a few counts were recorded for this clone. The CDR3 loop reads CASSSYQETQYF. CDR3 sequence (DNA): TGTGCCAGCAGCTCGTACCAAGAGACCCAGTACTTC. The chain couples TRBV6-1 to TRBJ2-5; no clear D. The CDR3 is 12 amino acids. The V end lost 6 bases, the J end lost 0 bases, and 5 bases lay between the germline ends. In germline, CDR1 is MNHNS, CDR2 SASEGT.

V gene TRBV5-1 combines with J gene TRBJ2-7, with TRBD1 identical over 10 bases. The CDR3 has 16 amino acids. Germline V gene data show CDR1 as SGHRS and CDR2 as YFSETQ. V was pared by 6 bases and J by 3 bases, with 12 bases of the junction left unmatched. The CDR3, as DNA: TGCGCCAGCAACGGGCGGGAAGGGGACAGGGGCTACGAGCAGTACTTC. Protein product: CASNGREGDRGYEQYF.